This entry concerns a single TCR beta chain. Its antigen is undetermined. Amplification targeted TCR beta CDR3 regions from RNA transcripts. HTBI primers were the set used in a first-round RT-PCR of the TCR CDR3. TCRdb analysed the multiplex PCR reads with MiXCR anew, one entry per CDR3 protein. The repertoire consists of just over 550,000 distinct CDR3 sequences, with under 60% occurring once and the leading ten covering about 8.2%. The data stem from a study of T cells in Graves' hyperthyroidism and ophthalmopathy. Study-level results: Appearing also in blood were most of the thyroid clonotypes expanded above 0.001.

Exclusion of patients followed from uncontrolled infection, other autoimmune disease, pregnancy or lactation. CDR3 length equals 14 residues. CDR1 SQVTM and CDR2 ANQGSEA come from the germline V gene. V gave up 4 bases and J gave up 5 bases, with 14 bases separating them. This clonotype was sampled from a young woman with Graves' hyperthyroidism. The sample taken for sequencing was peripheral blood or thyroid tissue (not recorded which). V usage is TRBV29-1 and J usage is TRBJ2-2, with TRBD1 as a possible D gene (6 bases). The CDR3 DNA reads TGCAGCGTTGCCGGGGCAGGGGATACCGGGGAGCTGTTTTTT. Translated: CSVAGAGDTGELFF.